These 9 T cell receptor beta chains were all obtained from the same sample, sequenced in a study of prognosis after radiotherapy for stage I lung cancer. Template was genomic DNA; TCR beta CDR3 amplified in two multiplex PCR rounds. During first-round PCR, primers specific to each TRBV and TRBJ gene were used. TCRdb ran MiXCR on the multiplex PCR reads and lists one entry per CDR3 protein. The sample lists more than 30,000 distinct CDR3 sequences, around 40% occurring once. The sequencing used PBMCs, collected before or after stereotactic body radiation therapy (not recorded which). These receptor sequences come from a donor aged 50 or older with non-small cell lung cancer.

A remark on this clonotype: The conserved phenylalanine or tryptophan normally closing the CDR3 is absent here, so this likely arose from a read error. CDR3 sequence (DNA): TGCAGTGCTCGGGACCTAAACTATGGCTACACCATC. Translation: CSARDLNYGYTI. The chain is built from TRBV20-1 and TRBJ1-2, with D maybe TRBD1 (5 bases). The CDR3 consists of 12 residues. V shed 5 bases and J shed 2 bases, with 9 bases lying between them. Looked up from germline, CDR1 is DFQATT and CDR2 is SNEGSKA (reference sequence).

This clonotype was seen at least ten times. CDR3 sequence reads: CASSQERAENQPQHF. CDR3 sequence (DNA): TGTGCCAGCAGCCAAGAAAGGGCGGAAAATCAGCCCCAGCATTTT. The chain employs TRBV7-2 and TRBJ1-5; no definite D call. The germline CDR1 and CDR2 sequences are SGHTA and FQGNSA. V lost 5 bases and J 4 bases, leaving 15 bases between the germline ends. The CDR3 sequence is 15 residues long.

A remark on this clonotype: With a much larger clone just one base away, this may be a read error. CDR3 in amino acids: CASSADDTRGTDKQYF. CDR3 DNA sequence: TGTGCCAGCAGCGCAGATGATACACGAGGCACAGATAAGCAGTATTTT. The chain carries TRBV6-1 and TRBJ2-3; D is undetermined. Per germline, CDR1 MNHNS and CDR2 SASEGT. The CDR3 length is 16 residues.

The chain carries TRBV20-1 and TRBJ1-6; 7 bases are shared with TRBD1. V gave up 5 bases and J gave up 11 bases; unmatched junction bases: 9. This CDR3 has 13 amino acids. CDR1 DFQATT and CDR2 SNEGSKA come from the germline V gene (reference sequence). CDR3 bases: TGCAGTGCTGGAGGACAGGTCGGAGCACCCCTCCACTTT. Translation gives CSAGGQVGAPLHF.

This clonotype was seen just once. The J gene is TRBJ2-7, the V gene TRBV5-1, with 16 bases matching TRBD2. Trimming took 2 bases from V and 6 from J; bases not matched to a gene: 5. The CDR3 runs to 16 residues. Germline CDR1 reads SGHRS; CDR2 reads YFSETQ. The CDR3, as DNA: TGCGCCAGCAGCTTCGGGACTAGCGGGAGGGCTGGCGAGCAGTACTTC. Encoded protein: CASSFGTSGRAGEQYF.

This clonotype has ten or more counts. The DNA for the CDR3 is TGTGCCAGCAGTGTCCTCCCAGTCTCAAATGGCTACACCTTC. This encodes CASSVLPVSNGYTF. The V and J genes are TRBV28 and TRBJ1-2; D is unclear. Trimming pared 5 bases from V and 6 bases from J, leaving 16 bases between. The CDR3 extends over 14 amino acids. The germline V gene encodes CDR1 MDHEN and CDR2 SYDVKM.

This clonotype was counted many times. The V call is TRBV6-1, the J call TRBJ1-6; TRBD1 aligns across 9 bases. Germline assignment: CDR1 MNHNS and CDR2 SASEGT. J was trimmed by 8 bases and V by 6 bases; bases with no gene match: 5. The CDR3 length is 14 residues. For the CDR3, the DNA is TGTGCCAGCAGCCGGACAGGGGTTGATTCACCCCTCCACTTT. Translation: CASSRTGVDSPLHF.

Remarks on this clonotype: With a much larger clone just one base away, this may be a read error. The CDR3 is CAISATSGVANGEQYF. Written as DNA, the CDR3 is TGTGCCATCAGCGCTACTAGCGGGGTGGCCAACGGCGAGCAGTACTTC. The rearrangement joins TRBV10-3 to TRBJ2-7; TRBD2 matches at 10 bases. The V segment lost 6 bases and the J segment 6 bases; nucleotides outside the gene matches: 14. This CDR3 comprises 16 residues. Germline V gives CDR1 ENHRY, CDR2 SYGVKD.

This clonotype appeared many times. This rearrangement joins TRBV12-3 or TRBV12-4 to TRBJ2-1; 8 bases agree with TRBD2. The ends lost 5 bases at V and 0 bases at J; junction bases unmatched: 3. The CDR3 sequence is 15 residues long. The CDR3 is CASSSGRGSYNEQFF. CDR3 bases: TGTGCCAGCAGTAGCGGGAGAGGCTCCTACAATGAGCAGTTCTTC.